The 25 T cell receptor beta chains given below trace back to one sample, sequenced in a study of blood T cells in healthy people across ages (dated by TCRdb to 2014 to 2015). The method was 5' RACE. Data came from an Illumina HiSeq 2500. A second PCR of roughly 7 to 12 cycles was run with a J-beta primer mix and a sample-barcoded 5' primer. The raw public data were reprocessed by TCRdb itself: fastp quality trimming at Q25, MiXCR clonotype calling, in-frame beta chains only. One record per CDR3 amino acid sequence lists the most common genes and DNA. The sample contains roughly 680,000 distinct CDR3 sequences, 52% of them found a single time. The ten top clones hold about 13% of the sample. What was sequenced was blood. All receptors come from a woman older than 75 in good health.

The table lists this clonotype with a few counts. This chain connects TRBV6-1 to TRBJ2-3; D unresolved. Trimming removed 8 bases at V and 2 bases at J, with 8 bases between. Germline V gene lookup returns CDR1 MNHNS and CDR2 SASEGT. The CDR3 loop spans 12 amino acids. CDR3 in amino acids: CASFLTTDTQYF. CDR3 coding DNA: TGTGCCAGCTTCTTAACCACAGATACGCAGTATTTT.

The sample holds a few counts of this clonotype. This sequence joins TRBV28 and TRBJ1-5; 7 bases align to TRBD1. The CDR3 sequence is 16 residues long. V shed 5 bases, J shed 4 bases, and the junction held 11 bases outside the gene matches. Germline CDR1 and CDR2: MDHEN and SYDVKM. This chain's CDR3 is CASSRPGQVGNQPQHF. In nucleotides, the CDR3 is TGTGCCAGCAGTAGACCCGGACAGGTTGGTAATCAGCCCCAGCATTTT.

Note on this clonotype: A much larger clone sits a single nucleotide away, making a read error possible. The chain links TRBV4-1 to TRBJ2-1; D is perhaps TRBD1 (5 bases). CDR3 length: 14 residues. The germline V gene has CDR1 MGHRA and CDR2 YSYEKL. As DNA, the CDR3 is TGCGCCAGCAGCCAGGACAAGACCTACAGTGAGCAGTTCTTC. Translated: CASSQDKTYSEQFF.

This clonotype was detected many times. CDR3 protein: CASRLSPEFGYTF. The CDR3 region has the DNA TGTGCCAGCCGTCTCTCGCCAGAGTTTGGCTACACCTTC. This chain links TRBV12-3 or TRBV12-4 with TRBJ1-2; D gene ambiguous. The CDR3 spans 13 residues. Trimming removed 8 bases from V and 7 bases from J, with 17 bases in between.

The J gene is TRBJ2-1, the V gene TRBV7-8; 9 nucleotides line up with TRBD2. The germline CDR1 and CDR2 sequences are SGHVS and FQNEAQ. After removal of 0 bases from V and 4 bases from J, the junction contained 10 bases not matched to a gene. The CDR3 sequence is 18 residues long. This CDR3 is CASSLAYVRLAAYNEQFF. In nucleotides, the CDR3 is TGTGCCAGCAGCTTAGCGTACGTTAGACTAGCGGCATACAATGAGCAGTTCTTC. Full variable domain (rest looked up from reference TRBV7-8 and TRBJ2-1): GAGVSQSPRYKVAKRGQDVALRCDPISGHVSLFWYQQALGQGPEFLTYFQNEAQLDKSGLPSDRFFAERPEGSVSTLKIQRTQQEDSAVYLCASSLAYVRLAAYNEQFFGPGTRLTVL.

This clonotype was seen more than once but under ten times. The CDR3 reads CSVVSSHSPRGTEAFF. The CDR3 coding sequence is TGCAGCGTTGTGAGCAGCCACTCCCCCCGCGGCACTGAAGCTTTCTTT. V gene TRBV29-1 combines with J gene TRBJ1-1; D is uncertain. The CDR3 sequence is 16 residues long. Trimming left V 4 bases short and J 4 bases short, with 22 bases between. Germline CDR1 is SQVTM and CDR2 is ANQGSEA.

This rearrangement joins TRBV6-2 or TRBV6-3 to TRBJ2-1, with unresolved D. Trimming stripped 3 bases from V and 5 bases from J, with 11 bases between. Germline CDR1 is MNHEY and CDR2 is SVGEGT. The CDR3 extends over 14 amino acids. CDR3 residues: CASSYWAGNNEQFF. For the CDR3, the DNA is TGTGCCAGCAGTTATTGGGCTGGGAACAATGAGCAGTTCTTC.

This sequence joins TRBV5-1 and TRBJ2-2; D is unclear. Germline loops: CDR1 SGHRS, CDR2 YFSETQ. This CDR3 region has 14 residues. Trimming shortened V by 0 bases and J by 3 bases, and 6 bases separated the two germline ends. DNA for the CDR3: TGCGCCAGCAGCTTGGTCAGACACACCGGGGAGCTGTTTTTT. Residues: CASSLVRHTGELFF.

This clonotype was found many times. V and J are TRBV7-2 and TRBJ2-1, with D unclear. Germline V lookup: CDR1 SGHTA, CDR2 FQGNSA. The V gene lost 3 bases and the J gene lost 6 bases, with 15 bases spanning the gap. This CDR3 contains 15 residues. This CDR3 is CASSFRPPKGNEQFF. The DNA for the CDR3 is TGTGCCAGCAGCTTTAGACCACCTAAAGGCAATGAGCAGTTCTTC.

The V call is TRBV18, the J call TRBJ2-1; 9 positions match TRBD1. Per the germline V gene, CDR1 is KGHSH and CDR2 is LQKENI. Germline trimming cut 2 bases from V and 5 bases from J; bases unmatched to any gene: 10. This CDR3 region has 17 residues. The CDR3 region is CASSPATRDRDNNEQFF. CDR3 nucleotide sequence: TGTGCCAGCTCACCAGCCACCCGGGACAGGGACAACAATGAGCAGTTCTTC.

The chain is built from TRBV2 and TRBJ1-2, with D possibly being TRBD1 (5 bases). CDR1 and CDR2 (germline): SNHLY, FYNNEI. Trimming removed 4 bases at V and 7 bases at J, with 22 bases between. CDR3 size: 16 residues. The CDR3 here is CASSGGTRSSGSGYTF. In nucleotides, the CDR3 is TGTGCCAGCAGTGGGGGGACGCGGTCCTCGGGGAGTGGCTACACCTTC.

The chain links TRBV29-1 to TRBJ2-1; TRBD2 matches 7 bases. The germline V gene has CDR1 SQVTM and CDR2 ANQGSEA. V lost 3 bases to trimming and J lost 3 bases; unmatched junction nucleotides: 2. The CDR3 runs to 13 residues. The CDR3 protein is CSVERTSYNEQFF. CDR3 in DNA: TGCAGCGTTGAGAGGACTAGCTACAATGAGCAGTTCTTC.

This clonotype has a count of ten or more. This rearrangement joins TRBV11-2 to TRBJ2-7; the D call may be TRBD1 or TRBD2 (5 bases each). Germline V lookup: CDR1 SGHAT, CDR2 FQNNGV. Trimming shortened V by 2 bases and J by 0 bases, and 11 bases separated the two germline ends. CDR3 length: 15 residues. CDR3 nucleotides: TGTGCCAGCAGCTTAAAACAGGAGGACTCCTACGAGCAGTACTTC. Translated, it gives CASSLKQEDSYEQYF.

V gene TRBV5-1 combines with J gene TRBJ2-5; 13 bases are shared with TRBD2. Germline-derived CDR1 and CDR2 are SGHRS and YFSETQ. After removal of 3 bases from V and 5 bases from J, the junction contained 19 bases not matched to a gene. The CDR3 extends over 20 amino acids. CDR3 residues: CASSSGLWTSGRALKETQYF. Here the CDR3 DNA reads TGCGCCAGCAGCTCCGGTTTGTGGACTAGCGGGAGAGCTTTGAAGGAGACCCAGTACTTC.

The rearrangement uses TRBV12-3 or TRBV12-4 and TRBJ2-1; no firm D call. V shed 2 bases and J shed 5 bases, with 13 bases lying between them. The CDR3 is 15 residues long. The CDR3 protein is CASSLSSFSNNEQFF. The CDR3 bases are TGTGCCAGCAGTTTATCCTCCTTTAGCAACAATGAGCAGTTCTTC.

This clonotype was seen ten or more times. The CDR3 DNA follows: TGCAGTGCTAGAGATAATAGCGCAAGCTCCTACAATGAGCAGTTCTTC. It encodes CSARDNSASSYNEQFF. The chain links TRBV20-1 to TRBJ2-1; perhaps TRBD2 as D (5 bases). Germline V gene lookup returns CDR1 DFQATT and CDR2 SNEGSKA (reference sequence). This CDR3 region has 16 residues. Trimming pared 0 bases from V and 0 bases from J, leaving 12 bases between.

This clonotype was detected many times. The chain links TRBV6-1 to TRBJ1-2; D is uncertain. V was trimmed by 2 bases and J by 0 bases, leaving 4 bases between them. There are 13 residues in the CDR3. In germline, CDR1 is MNHNS, CDR2 SASEGT. CDR3 region: CASSEITNYGYTF. The CDR3 nucleotides read TGTGCCAGCAGTGAAATAACTAACTATGGCTACACCTTC.

The CDR3 nucleotides read TGCAGTGCTACCCCGGGACTAGCGGCCCGCTCTGGGGCCAACGTCCTGACTTTC. This sequence encodes CSATPGLAARSGANVLTF. V and J are TRBV20-1 and TRBJ2-6, with 11 bases matching TRBD2. J gave up 0 bases and V 4 bases, and 8 bases lay outside the gene matches. The CDR3 is 18 residues long. Germline CDR1 is DFQATT and CDR2 is SNEGSKA (reference sequence).

This clonotype was counted at least ten times. The chain recombines TRBV14 with TRBJ1-2; D ambiguous. Trimming cost V 4 bases and J 4 bases, with 7 bases left between them. The CDR3 length is 12 residues. The germline V gene has CDR1 SGHDN and CDR2 FVKESK. CDR3 loop: CASSRNGYGYTF. DNA for the CDR3: TGTGCCAGCAGCCGAAACGGCTATGGCTACACCTTC.

V is TRBV2 and J is TRBJ2-1; weak D call: TRBD2 (5 bases). Looked up from germline, CDR1 is SNHLY and CDR2 is FYNNEI. Trimming took 7 bases from V and 5 from J, leaving 18 bases between them. The CDR3 extends over 15 amino acids. DNA for the CDR3: TGTGCCAGCACCCCTGGGGAGACACACAACAATGAGCAGTTCTTC. Amino acid sequence: CASTPGETHNNEQFF.

Points on this clonotype: Possible read error: a much larger clone is one base away. The J gene is TRBJ2-1, the V gene TRBV14; 7 positions agree with TRBD2. The CDR3 has 15 residues. CDR1 SGHDN and CDR2 FVKESK come from the germline V gene. DNA for the CDR3: TGTGCCAGCAGCCCCATCGGGGGGTCCTACAATAAGCAGTTCTTC. It specifies CASSPIGGSYNKQFF.

The V and J genes are TRBV6-2 or TRBV6-3 and TRBJ2-1; 11 positions match TRBD2. Unmatched junction bases numbered 12, after V lost 5 bases and J lost 12 bases. Germline CDR1 MNHEY, CDR2 SVGEGT. There are 15 residues in the CDR3. The CDR3 bases are TGTGCCAGCAGTAATCTAGCGGGAGGCCCGGGTGGGCAGTTCTTC. Translation: CASSNLAGGPGGQFF.

This sequence joins TRBV28 and TRBJ1-5; D is possibly TRBD1 (6 bases). V was cut by 7 bases and J by 1 base, with 14 bases left in between. The germline gives CDR1 MDHEN, CDR2 SYDVKM. The CDR3 sequence is 15 residues long. CDR3 region: CASIRGQGSNQPQHF. The CDR3 coding sequence is TGTGCCAGCATCAGAGGTCAGGGGAGCAATCAGCCCCAGCATTTT. The whole variable domain, filled in from reference TRBV28 and TRBJ1-5, reads DVKVTQSSRYLVKRTGEKVFLECVQDMDHENMFWYRQDPGLGLRLIYFSYDVKMKEKGDIPEGYSVSREKKERFSLILESASTNQTSMYLCASIRGQGSNQPQHFGDGTRLSIL.

The rearrangement links TRBV7-2 to TRBJ2-5; possibly TRBD1 for D (6 bases). The CDR3 extends over 15 amino acids. Trimming left V 5 bases short and J 11 bases short, with 24 bases between. Germline V CDR1 and CDR2: SGHTA, FQGNSA. The CDR3 DNA reads TGTGCCAGCAGCCCAGGGATGGGTAGGGACAATGAGCAGTACTTC. It encodes CASSPGMGRDNEQYF.

Comments on this clonotype: This may be a read error: a much more frequent sequence differs by one nucleotide. This chain connects TRBV29-1 to TRBJ2-1; no definite D call. The CDR3 length is 15 residues. Trimming left V 4 bases short and J 0 bases short, with 13 bases between. Germline V CDR1 and CDR2: SQVTM, ANQGSEA. CDR3 loop: CSVASVKSSYNEQFF. Written as DNA, the CDR3 is TGCAGCGTTGCGAGCGTCAAGAGCTCCTACAATGAGCAGTTCTTC.